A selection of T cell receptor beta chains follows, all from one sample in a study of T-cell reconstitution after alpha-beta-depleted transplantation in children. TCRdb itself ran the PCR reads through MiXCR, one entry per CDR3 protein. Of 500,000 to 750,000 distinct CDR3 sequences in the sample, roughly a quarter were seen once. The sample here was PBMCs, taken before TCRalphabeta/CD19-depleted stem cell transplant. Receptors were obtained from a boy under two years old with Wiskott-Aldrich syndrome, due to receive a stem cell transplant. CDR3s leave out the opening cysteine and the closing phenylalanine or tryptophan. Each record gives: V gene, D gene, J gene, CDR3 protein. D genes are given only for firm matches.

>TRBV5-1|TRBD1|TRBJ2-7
ASSLGLANRGNEQY
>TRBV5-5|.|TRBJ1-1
ASSPIQDTEAF
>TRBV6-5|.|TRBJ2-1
ASSYTSGFEQF
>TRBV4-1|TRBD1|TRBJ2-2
ASSPGGVIGGELF
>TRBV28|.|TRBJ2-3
ASSLSGKGKRNTQY
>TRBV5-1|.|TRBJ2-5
ASRWGRRNLQETQY
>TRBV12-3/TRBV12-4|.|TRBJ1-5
ASSFEIGGDSNQPQH
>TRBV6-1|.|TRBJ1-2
ASSRTPGTADGYT
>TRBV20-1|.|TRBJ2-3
SATIGPDTQY
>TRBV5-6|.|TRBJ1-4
ASSTRQEANEKLF
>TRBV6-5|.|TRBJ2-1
ASSYSPGRLVIGEQF
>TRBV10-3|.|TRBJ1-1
AISKRTEGTEAF
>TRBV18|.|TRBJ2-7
ASSQRSGVTRSHEQY
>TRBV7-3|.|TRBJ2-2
ASSLIPVTNTGELF
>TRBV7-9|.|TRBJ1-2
ASSLGLSNRINYGYT
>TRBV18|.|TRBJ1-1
ASSPEAANTEAF
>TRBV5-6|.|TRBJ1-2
ASSFRGEYGYT
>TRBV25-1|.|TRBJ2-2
ASSESGRGGGELF
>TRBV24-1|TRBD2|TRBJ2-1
ATSRLTSAGTYNEQF
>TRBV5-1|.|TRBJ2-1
ASNDGIPNNEQF
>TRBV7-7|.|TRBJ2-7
ASSLKGGYEQY
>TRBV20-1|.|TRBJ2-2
SAPVWAGELF
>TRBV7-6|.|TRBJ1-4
ASSLVGEKLF
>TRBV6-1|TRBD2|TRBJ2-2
ASSELGTSGTGELF
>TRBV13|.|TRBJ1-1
ASSAVPNTEAF